What follows is one T cell receptor beta chain and its context. A much larger clone sits a single nucleotide away, making a read error possible. This record comes from a study of kidney transplant recipient with SARS-CoV-2 infection. The ends were cut back, 1 base at V and 4 bases at J, with 14 bases in the middle. CDR1 and CDR2 from the germline V gene are SGHRS and YFSETQ. This CDR3 comprises 15 residues. MiXCR, applied by TCRdb to the reads, yields one record per CDR3 protein. This repertoire shows 250,000 or so distinct CDR3 sequences, 29% found once; its top ten account for more than 6.5%. The V gene is TRBV5-1, the J gene TRBJ1-2; D gene uncertain. The starting material was a blood sample, obtained at baseline and between days 110 and 120 from a kidney transplant recipient. The receptor was isolated from a male patient aged 25 to 39 who had COVID-19 and was a kidney transplant recipient. Some of the T cells might come from the graft donor. In DNA form, the CDR3 reads TGCGCCAGCAGCTTGCTCAAAAGTAGGGTCTATGGCTACACCTTC. This encodes CASSLLKSRVYGYTF.